Shown below are 18 T cell receptor beta chains from a single sample sequenced in a study of blood T cell repertoires in COVID-19 (dated by TCRdb to 2020 to 2021). Preparation of the library involved the immunoSEQ multiplex PCR assay. Imported from immuneACCESS, the table was reduced by TCRdb to in-frame sequences with V and J called. These copies leave out some clones; in studies compared against another copy, an unresolved V gene accounts for under half, and the cause of the remainder is not known. Here the sample has about 99,000 clones; about four fifths occur a single time. Of the sample, roughly 2% is held by the ten largest clones. The sequencing sample was made of peripheral blood. The receptors originated from a man aged 70-80 years with active or convalescent COVID-19.

The chain couples TRBV3-1 (or the pseudogene TRBV3-2) to TRBJ2-5; a weak D match, TRBD2 (6 bases). Trimming took 5 bases from V and 5 from J, leaving 18 bases between them. This CDR3 spans 15 amino acids. CDR1 is LGHDT and CDR2 is YNNKEL in the germline V gene (reference sequence). The CDR3 reads CASSAGTWGGETQYF. As DNA, the CDR3 is TGTGCCAGCAGCGCCGGGACTTGGGGCGGGGAGACCCAGTACTTC.

On this clone itself: The junction does not match germline at one end; this may be a read error. The V call is TRBV18, the J call TRBJ2-7, with 8 bases lining up with TRBD2. The CDR3 is 14 residues long. Germline CDR1 reads KGHSH; CDR2 reads LQKENI. For the CDR3, the DNA is TGTGCCAGCTCACCAATGCGAGCGGGGGAATCCTTGAACTTC. The encoded protein is CASSPMRAGESLNF.

The rearrangement joins TRBV29-1 to TRBJ2-7; 9 nucleotides match TRBD2. CDR3 length equals 15 residues. CDR1 and CDR2 (germline): SQVTM, ANQGSEA. V lost 7 bases, J lost 7 bases, and 17 bases stayed unmatched. CDR3 nucleotides: TGCAGCGCCGGGCCGGGACTAGCCCTGCTGAGGGAGCAGTACTTC. This gives the protein CSAGPGLALLREQYF.

This clone was observed once. This chain connects TRBV18 to TRBJ2-5; 7 bases are shared with TRBD1. The V gene's germline CDR1 is KGHSH and CDR2 LQKENI. V dropped 3 bases and J dropped 2; count of bases not matched to a gene: 3. The CDR3 contains 14 residues. CDR3 loop: CASSPGQEQETQYF. The CDR3 DNA follows: TGTGCCAGCTCACCCGGACAGGAACAAGAGACCCAGTACTTC.

V is TRBV3-1 (or the pseudogene TRBV3-2) and J is TRBJ2-3, with D tentatively TRBD1 (10 bases). V was cut by 1 base and J by 1 base, with 33 bases left in between. The CDR3 sequence is 23 residues long. CDR1 LGHDT and CDR2 YNNKEL come from the germline V gene (reference sequence). In DNA, the CDR3 is TGTGCCAGCAGCCAAGTTGGGACAGGGGAAGCGGGGGGCCACCGGGAAGGCACAGATACGCAGTATTTT. Translating gives CASSQVGTGEAGGHREGTDTQYF.

J is TRBJ2-1 and V is TRBV7-9, with TRBD2 identical over 9 bases. V shed 8 bases and J 4 bases; nucleotides not matched to a gene: 6. The CDR3 runs 14 residues. CDR1 is SEHNR and CDR2 is FQNEAQ in the germline V gene (reference sequence). The CDR3 bases are TGTGCCAGCGAGGTCGCGGGGGGGTACAATGAGCAGTTCTTC. It encodes CASEVAGGYNEQFF.

The V call is TRBV11-3, the J call TRBJ2-1; TRBD1 matches at 7 bases. Looked up from germline, CDR1 is SGHNT and CDR2 is YENEEA. The CDR3 covers 16 residues. V was pared by 4 bases and J by 2 bases, with 8 bases of the junction left unmatched. For the CDR3, the DNA is TGTGCCAGCAGCTCATCTGACAGGGTACCCTACAATGAGCAGTTCTTC. It is translated as CASSSSDRVPYNEQFF. Variable domain in full (rest from reference TRBV11-3 and TRBJ2-1): EAGVVQSPRYKIIEKKQPVAFWCNPISGHNTLYWYLQNLGQGPELLIRYENEEAVDDSQLPKDRFSAERLKGVDSTLKIQPAELGDSAVYLCASSSSDRVPYNEQFFGPGTRLTVL.

This chain links TRBV4-2 with TRBJ2-4; D not certain. V lost 0 bases to trimming and J lost 4 bases, with 7 bases between them. The CDR3 is 14 residues long. CDR1 LGHNA and CDR2 YNFKEQ come from the germline V gene. Here the CDR3 reads CASSQDHKKNIQYF. The CDR3 DNA sequence: TGTGCCAGCAGCCAAGATCACAAGAAAAACATTCAGTACTTC.

J is TRBJ2-1 and V is TRBV7-2, with D perhaps TRBD2 (5 bases). V lost 5 bases, J lost 1 base, and 12 bases lay in between. There are 15 residues in the CDR3. CDR1 and CDR2 from the germline V gene are SGHTA and FQGNSA. This chain's CDR3 is CASSMDFSSYNEQFF. The CDR3 DNA is TGTGCCAGCAGCATGGACTTCTCATCCTACAATGAGCAGTTCTTC. The full variable domain, its missing parts supplied by reference TRBV7-2 and TRBJ2-1, is GAGVSQSPSNKVTEKGKDVELRCDPISGHTALYWYRQSLGQGLEFLIYFQGNSAPDKSGLPSDRFSAERTGGSVSTLTIQRTQQEDSAVYLCASSMDFSSYNEQFFGPGTRLTVL.

This clone occurred once. The same CDR3 is also encoded by other DNA sequences in this sample. This chain connects TRBV4-1 to TRBJ1-3; a weak D match, TRBD1 (6 bases). CDR1 is MGHRA, CDR2 YSYEKL, per germline. The CDR3 spans 15 residues. V lost 1 base and J 3 bases, leaving 10 bases between the germline ends. The CDR3 region is CASSQGGTLGNTIYF. The CDR3 nucleotides read TGCGCCAGCAGCCAAGGAGGGACACTTGGAAACACCATATATTTT.

The chain uses TRBV28 and TRBJ2-6, with D possibly being TRBD1 (6 bases). Germline CDR1 reads MDHEN; CDR2 reads SYDVKM. Trimming took 4 bases from V and 0 from J, leaving 7 bases between them. The CDR3 is 15 residues long. The CDR3 spells CASSSDSSGANVLTF. Here the CDR3 DNA reads TGTGCCAGCAGTTCGGACAGCTCTGGGGCCAACGTCCTGACTTTC.

The CDR3 DNA reads as TGCGCCAGCAGCCTCCCGGGACTAGCAGGCACAGATACGCAGTATTTT. Its protein product is CASSLPGLAGTDTQYF. This chain links TRBV5-1 with TRBJ2-3, with 9 bases lining up with TRBD2. The trim removed 4 bases at V and 1 base at J, leaving 7 bases unmatched. Germline CDR1 SGHRS, CDR2 YFSETQ. The CDR3 runs 16 residues.

J is TRBJ2-2 and V is TRBV18; 12 bases agree with TRBD2. CDR3 length equals 17 residues. With V trimmed by 3 bases and J by 0 bases, 2 bases remained unmatched. Germline CDR1 is KGHSH and CDR2 is LQKENI. This CDR3 reads CASSPGLAGSNTGELFF. The CDR3 DNA sequence: TGTGCCAGCTCACCTGGACTAGCGGGATCGAACACCGGGGAGCTGTTTTTT.

V and J are TRBV12-5 and TRBJ2-2; D is unresolved. With 2 bases removed from V and 4 bases from J, the gap between germline ends came to 5 bases. The CDR3 spans 13 residues. CDR1 is LGHNT and CDR2 is FRNRAP in the germline V gene. The CDR3 protein is CASGLTTTGELFF. CDR3 sequence (DNA): TGTGCTAGTGGTTTGACAACCACCGGGGAGCTGTTTTTT.

This clone was seen a few times. The chain recombines TRBV2 with TRBJ1-5; D gene unclear. Germline-derived CDR1 and CDR2 are SNHLY and FYNNEI. V was clipped by 6 bases and J by 4 bases, with 10 bases between them. CDR3 length: 13 amino acids. The CDR3 sequence is CASSREINQPQHF. CDR3 DNA: TGTGCCAGCAGCCGGGAAATTAATCAGCCCCAGCATTTT.

The CDR3 DNA reads as TGTGCCAGCAGTCTGAGCGCGCTTTTGAACACTGAAGCTTTCTTT. It yields the protein CASSLSALLNTEAFF. The V gene is TRBV6-5, the J gene TRBJ1-1; D is undetermined. With 5 bases removed from V and 0 bases from J, the gap between germline ends came to 13 bases. CDR3 size: 15 residues. The germline gives CDR1 MNHEY, CDR2 SVGAGI.

V is TRBV7-3 and J is TRBJ1-2; tentatively, D is TRBD1 (5 bases). Germline V gene lookup returns CDR1 SGHTA and CDR2 FQGTGA. The CDR3 sequence is 14 residues long. V was trimmed by 3 bases and J by 3 bases, leaving 11 bases between them. The DNA of the CDR3 is TGTGCCAGCAGCTTGCAGGGCGGTGACTATGGCTACACCTTC. It codes for CASSLQGGDYGYTF.

The rearrangement joins TRBV4-3 to TRBJ1-1, with TRBD1 identical over 11 bases. Germline CDR1 LGHNA, CDR2 YSLEER. V dropped 4 bases and J dropped 3; count of bases not matched to a gene: 4. The CDR3 has 15 amino acids. The CDR3 is CASSLGQGADTEAFF. In DNA, the CDR3 is TGCGCCAGCAGCCTCGGACAGGGGGCGGACACTGAAGCTTTCTTT.